This TCR beta chain was documented in a study of T-cell memory formation after mild COVID-19. General observations from the study: Proof of SARS-CoV-2 specificity was absent for the second-wave clones that crested on day 37.

The J segment lost 4 bases and the V segment lost 3 bases, leaving 4 bases of the junction unmatched. In germline, CDR1 is SGHKS, CDR2 YYEKEE (reference sequence). This CDR3 comprises 16 residues. This clonotype was seen repeatedly, ten times or more. Its specificity is unknown. MiXCR, run by TCRdb on the 5' RACE reads, gives a single entry per CDR3 protein. The sample lists roughly 300,000 distinct CDR3 sequences, over 7% occurring once. The chain is built from TRBV5-5 and TRBJ2-2; 12 nucleotides match TRBD2. The sample taken for sequencing was PBMCs or a T cell subset sorted from them (not recorded which). The origin of this receptor is a man between 18 and 29 years old who had mild COVID-19 (a few samples of this study predate the infection). Cell type and time point are not known. DNA for the CDR3: TGTGCCAGCAGCTACGGACTAGCGGGGTCCACCGGGGAGCTGTTTTTT. It encodes CASSYGLAGSTGELFF.